The sequence of this T cell receptor (beta chain) was determined in a study of T cells after yellow fever vaccination. Study-wide context: In the case of low-cell-number fractions, SMART-Seq v4 Ultra Low Input was used for preparation. General study points: Shared CD4/CD8 clonotypes were a small share, likely from convergent recombination. Repertoires sorted by FACS could include abundant clonotypes that are contaminants from the bulk population. In post-booster samples, most primary-vaccination clones reappeared (96% CD4, 70% to 90% CD8).

TCRdb reanalysed the 5' RACE reads using MiXCR and keeps one entry per CDR3 protein. There are 340,000 or so distinct CDR3 sequences in the sample; roughly an eighth occur only once, and 3.2% lies in the top ten. This clonotype turned up a few times. Its target is not known. This specimen consisted of CD4+ T cells sorted from PBMCs, obtained 15 days after the yellow fever booster vaccination. This sequence was found in a man younger than 35 who received the YFV17D yellow fever vaccine.

The CDR3 loop is CASSYGQEETQYF. CDR3 sequence (DNA): TGTGCCAGCAGCTATGGACAGGAAGAGACCCAGTACTTC. This sequence joins TRBV11-2 and TRBJ2-5, with 7 bases that match TRBD1. The CDR3 runs 13 residues. Looked up from germline, CDR1 is SGHAT and CDR2 is FQNNGV. V shed 4 bases, J shed 3 bases, and the junction held 2 bases outside the gene matches. The full variable domain, with the rest looked up from reference TRBV11-2 and TRBJ2-5, is EAGVAQSPRYKIIEKRQSVAFWCNPISGHATLYWYQQILGQGPKLLIQFQNNGVVDDSQLPKDRFSAERLKGVDSTLKIQPAKLEDSAVYLCASSYGQEETQYFGPGTRLLVL.